The clone carrying this TCR beta chain was detected a few times. What it binds is not known. This specimen belongs to a study of post-analysis software for immune sequencing data. Findings and limits, study-wide: Multiple sclerosis patients had significantly lower normalized Chao1 diversity than controls. A handful of TRBV segments were significantly more frequent in patients than in controls. TRBV5-6, TRBV5-1 and TRBV20-1 were among these segments.

CDR1 and CDR2 (germline): DFQATT, SNEGSKA (reference sequence). The germline V and J ends were trimmed by 3 bases and 4 bases, with 7 bases remaining between them. The CDR3 has 13 amino acids. cDNA libraries of TCR beta carried unique molecular identifiers. TCRdb reprocessed the PCR reads via MiXCR and lists one record per CDR3 protein. The sample yields roughly 700,000 distinct CDR3 sequences, 25% to 30% seen once. The material sequenced was blood. This TCR came from a girl between 10 and 17 years old with multiple sclerosis. This chain joins TRBV20-1 and TRBJ2-6, with D unclear. CDR3 in DNA: TGCAGTGCTAGGAAGGGCGGGGCCAACGTCCTGACTTTC. It encodes CSARKGGANVLTF.